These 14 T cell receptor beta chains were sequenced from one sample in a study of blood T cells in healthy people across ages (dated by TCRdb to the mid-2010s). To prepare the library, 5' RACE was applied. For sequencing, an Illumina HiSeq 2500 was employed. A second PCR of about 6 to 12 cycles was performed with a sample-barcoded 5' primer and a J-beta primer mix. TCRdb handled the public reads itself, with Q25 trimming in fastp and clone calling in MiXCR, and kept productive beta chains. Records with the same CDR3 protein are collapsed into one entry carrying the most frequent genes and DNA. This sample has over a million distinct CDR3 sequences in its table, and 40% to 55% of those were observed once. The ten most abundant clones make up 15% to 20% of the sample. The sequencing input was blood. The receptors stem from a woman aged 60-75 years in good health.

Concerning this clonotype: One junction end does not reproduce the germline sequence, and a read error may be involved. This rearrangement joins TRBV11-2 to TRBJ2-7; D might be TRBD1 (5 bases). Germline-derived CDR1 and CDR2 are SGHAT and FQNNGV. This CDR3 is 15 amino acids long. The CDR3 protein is CANSLDPQGMGEQYF. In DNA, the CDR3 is TGTGCCAACAGCTTAGATCCCCAGGGAATGGGCGAGCAGTACTTC.

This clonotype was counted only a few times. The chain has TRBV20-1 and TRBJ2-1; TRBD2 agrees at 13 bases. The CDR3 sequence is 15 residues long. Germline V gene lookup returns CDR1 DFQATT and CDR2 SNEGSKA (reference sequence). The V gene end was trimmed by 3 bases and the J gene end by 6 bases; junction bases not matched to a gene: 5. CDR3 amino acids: CSASHTSGRANEQFF. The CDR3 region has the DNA TGCAGTGCTAGTCACACTAGCGGGAGGGCCAATGAGCAGTTCTTC.

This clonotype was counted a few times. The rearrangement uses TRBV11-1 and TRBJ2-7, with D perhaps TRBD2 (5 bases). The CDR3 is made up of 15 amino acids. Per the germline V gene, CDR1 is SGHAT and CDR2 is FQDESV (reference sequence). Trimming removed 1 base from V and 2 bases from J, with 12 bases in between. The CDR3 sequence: CASSLDRGWTYEQYF. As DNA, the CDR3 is TGTGCCAGCAGCTTAGACCGGGGTTGGACCTACGAGCAGTACTTC.

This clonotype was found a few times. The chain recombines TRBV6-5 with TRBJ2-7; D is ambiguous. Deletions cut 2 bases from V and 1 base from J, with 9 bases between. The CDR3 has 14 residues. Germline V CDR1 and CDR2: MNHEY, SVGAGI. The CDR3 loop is CASSYRAGSYEQYF. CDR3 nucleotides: TGTGCCAGCAGTTACAGGGCCGGGTCCTACGAGCAGTACTTC.

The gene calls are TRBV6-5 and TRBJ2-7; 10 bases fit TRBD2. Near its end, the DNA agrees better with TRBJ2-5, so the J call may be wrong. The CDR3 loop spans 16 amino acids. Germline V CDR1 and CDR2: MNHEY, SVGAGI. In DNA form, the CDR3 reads TGTGCCAGCAGTTACGAAGCGGGAGGGGTTACGGAGACCCAGTACTTC. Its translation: CASSYEAGGVTETQYF.

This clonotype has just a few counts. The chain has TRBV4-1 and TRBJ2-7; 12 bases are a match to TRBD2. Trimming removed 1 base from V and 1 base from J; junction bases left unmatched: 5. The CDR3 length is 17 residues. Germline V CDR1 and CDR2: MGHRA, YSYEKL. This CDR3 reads CASSQGRTSGRSYEQYF. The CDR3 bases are TGCGCCAGCAGCCAAGGGCGCACTAGCGGGAGGTCCTACGAGCAGTACTTC.

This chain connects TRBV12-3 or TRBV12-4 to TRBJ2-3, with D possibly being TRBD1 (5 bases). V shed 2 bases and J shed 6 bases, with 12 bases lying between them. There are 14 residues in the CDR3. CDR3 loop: CASSLKGVADTQYF. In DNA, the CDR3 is TGTGCCAGCAGTTTAAAAGGGGTTGCGGATACGCAGTATTTT.

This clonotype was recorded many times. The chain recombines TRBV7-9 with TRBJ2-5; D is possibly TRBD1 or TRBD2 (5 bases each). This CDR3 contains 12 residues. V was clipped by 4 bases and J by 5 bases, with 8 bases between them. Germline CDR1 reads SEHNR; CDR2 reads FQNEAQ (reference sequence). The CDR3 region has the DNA TGTGCCAGCAGCTCCGAGGGGGAGACCCAGTACTTC. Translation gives CASSSEGETQYF.

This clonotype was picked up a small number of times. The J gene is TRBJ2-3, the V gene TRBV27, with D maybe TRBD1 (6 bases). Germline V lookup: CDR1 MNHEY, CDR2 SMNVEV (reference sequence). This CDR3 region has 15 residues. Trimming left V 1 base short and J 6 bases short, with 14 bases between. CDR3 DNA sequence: TGTGCCAGCAGTTTATTCTGGGGGCTGACGGATACGCAGTATTTT. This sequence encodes CASSLFWGLTDTQYF.

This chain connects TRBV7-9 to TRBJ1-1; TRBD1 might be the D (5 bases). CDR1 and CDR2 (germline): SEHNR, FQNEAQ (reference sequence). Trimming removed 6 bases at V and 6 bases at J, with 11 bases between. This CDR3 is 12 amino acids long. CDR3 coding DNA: TGTGCCAGCAGACCTCAGGGCCCTGAAGCTTTCTTT. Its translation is CASRPQGPEAFF.

In DNA form, the CDR3 reads TGTGCCAGCAGCCAAAGACAGGGCCTGAGCAATCAGCCCCAGCATTTT. The encoded protein is CASSQRQGLSNQPQHF. The chain combines TRBV4-2 with TRBJ1-5, with 7 bases fitting TRBD1. The V segment lost 2 bases and the J segment 1 base; nucleotides outside the gene matches: 5. Germline V gene lookup returns CDR1 LGHNA and CDR2 YNFKEQ. This CDR3 is 16 amino acids long.

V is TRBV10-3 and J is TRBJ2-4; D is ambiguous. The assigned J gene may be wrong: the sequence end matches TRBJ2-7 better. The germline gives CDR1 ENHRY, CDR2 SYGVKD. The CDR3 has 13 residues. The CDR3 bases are TGTGCCATGCGTATTTCAGAGGACTACGAGCAGTACTTC. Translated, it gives CAMRISEDYEQYF.

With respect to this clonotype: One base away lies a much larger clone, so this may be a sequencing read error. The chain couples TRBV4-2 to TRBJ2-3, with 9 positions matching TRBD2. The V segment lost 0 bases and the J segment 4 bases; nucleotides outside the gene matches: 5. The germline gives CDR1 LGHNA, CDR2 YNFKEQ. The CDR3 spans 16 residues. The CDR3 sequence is CASSQDPSGIADTQYF. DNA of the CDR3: TGTGCCAGCAGCCAAGATCCTAGCGGGATTGCAGATACGCAGTATTTT.

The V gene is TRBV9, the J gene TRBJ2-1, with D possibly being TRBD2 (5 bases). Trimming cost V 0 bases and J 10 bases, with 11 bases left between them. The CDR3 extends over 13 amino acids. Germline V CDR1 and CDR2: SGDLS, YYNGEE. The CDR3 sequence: CASSVATRDEQFF. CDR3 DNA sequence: TGTGCCAGCAGCGTAGCTACTAGAGACGAGCAGTTCTTC.